This T cell receptor (beta chain) was captured by sequencing in a study of T cell changes during pregnancy in multiple sclerosis. CDR1 and CDR2 (germline): SGHAT, FQNNGV. The ends lost 5 bases at V and 6 bases at J; junction bases unmatched: 13. The CDR3 loop spans 17 amino acids. Libraries were prepared by immunoSEQ multiplex PCR; TCRdb keeps only in-frame clonotypes and omits some of them. The sample records nearly 110,000 clones, 85% to 95% being singletons. V is TRBV11-2 and J is TRBJ1-6, with 7 bases fitting TRBD1. The clonotype was recovered from a female donor with multiple sclerosis, enrolled in a pregnancy study. Sequenced here: peripheral blood, sampled after pregnancy. CDR3 sequence reads: CASSEDTGTVINSPLHF. CDR3 DNA sequence: TGTGCCAGCAGCGAAGATACCGGGACAGTTATTAATTCACCCCTCCACTTT.